These 31 T cell receptor beta chains share one sample of origin, sequenced in a study of OX40 agonist ivuxolimab in advanced cancers. The method was immunoSEQ multiplex PCR; TCRdb's version includes in-frame clones alone and lacks a portion of them. The sample carries about 68,000 clones, 65% to 90% recorded once. Sequencing used CD4+ or CD8+ T cells sorted from blood, obtained in a trial of the OX40 agonist ivuxolimab. These receptors were obtained from an adult with an advanced solid tumor such as melanoma, head and neck, liver or kidney cancer.

This clone was observed a few times. Within the sample, other DNA sequences also encode this same CDR3. The genes are TRBV7-9 and TRBJ2-5; D might be TRBD1 or TRBD2, each matching 5 bases. This CDR3 comprises 12 residues. V was clipped by 4 bases and J by 5 bases, with 8 bases between them. The V gene's germline CDR1 is SEHNR and CDR2 FQNEAQ (reference sequence). CDR3 coding DNA: TGTGCCAGCAGCTCTGAGGGGGAGACCCAGTACTTC. Translation: CASSSEGETQYF.

The chain carries TRBV7-7 and TRBJ2-3, with unresolved D. Germline V CDR1 and CDR2: SSHAT, FNYEAQ (reference sequence). This CDR3 is built from 13 residues. V was cut by 1 base and J by 3 bases, with 5 bases left in between. CDR3 loop: CASSLEATDTQYF. In nucleotides, the CDR3 is TGTGCCAGCAGCTTAGAGGCAACAGATACGCAGTATTTT. Filled out from reference TRBV7-7 and TRBJ2-3, the complete variable domain reads GAGVSQSPRYKVTKRGQDVTLRCDPISSHATLYWYQQALGQGPEFLTYFNYEAQPDKSGLPSDRFSAERPEGSISTLTIQRTEQRDSAMYRCASSLEATDTQYFGPGTRLTVL.

V gene TRBV6-5 combines with J gene TRBJ2-7, with TRBD2 matching 7 bases. V lost 2 bases to trimming and J lost 6 bases; unmatched junction nucleotides: 10. The CDR3 runs 15 residues. Germline-derived CDR1 and CDR2 are MNHEY and SVGAGI. The CDR3 loop is CASSYLPTGGGEQYF. The CDR3 DNA sequence: TGTGCCAGCAGTTACCTACCCACGGGGGGAGGCGAGCAGTACTTC.

DNA of the CDR3: TGTGCCAGCAGCTTCTACGGGACAAGAGGATATACGCAGTATTTT. Protein: CASSFYGTRGYTQYF. The J gene is TRBJ2-3, the V gene TRBV28, with D tentatively TRBD1 (6 bases). Germline loops: CDR1 MDHEN, CDR2 SYDVKM. Trimming pared 6 bases from V and 7 bases from J, leaving 20 bases between. The CDR3 is made up of 15 amino acids. Full variable domain (rest looked up from reference TRBV28 and TRBJ2-3): DVKVTQSSRYLVKRTGEKVFLECVQDMDHENMFWYRQDPGLGLRLIYFSYDVKMKEKGDIPEGYSVSREKKERFSLILESASTNQTSMYLCASSFYGTRGYTQYFGPGTRLTVL.

The V gene is TRBV2, the J gene TRBJ2-5; D is uncertain. V lost 8 bases and J lost 5, with 9 bases in between. Germline V gene data show CDR1 as SNHLY and CDR2 as FYNNEI. CDR3 length equals 11 residues. The DNA of the CDR3 is TGTGCCAGCCATCCCGGGGAGACCCAGTACTTC. This codes for CASHPGETQYF.

This chain uses TRBV4-3 with TRBJ1-6; D remains unclear. This CDR3 spans 14 amino acids. Germline assignment: CDR1 LGHNA and CDR2 YSLEER. Trimming left V 4 bases short and J 5 bases short, with 9 bases between. The CDR3 sequence is CASSRLGNNSPLHF. The CDR3 DNA reads TGCGCCAGCAGCCGTTTAGGGAATAATTCACCCCTCCACTTT.

This clone was seen a handful of times. The chain combines TRBV28 with TRBJ2-5; no firm D call. The V end was cut by 4 bases, the J end by 3 bases, with 6 bases between. The CDR3 spans 12 residues. In germline, CDR1 is MDHEN, CDR2 SYDVKM. CDR3 sequence (DNA): TGTGCCAGCAGTTCCGTAGAAGAGACCCAGTACTTC. It codes for CASSSVEETQYF. Drawing the rest from reference TRBV28 and TRBJ2-5, the complete variable domain is DVKVTQSSRYLVKRTGEKVFLECVQDMDHENMFWYRQDPGLGLRLIYFSYDVKMKEKGDIPEGYSVSREKKERFSLILESASTNQTSMYLCASSSVEETQYFGPGTRLLVL.

The chain employs TRBV27 and TRBJ1-3, with 9 bases fitting TRBD1. V was clipped by 3 bases and J by 5 bases; unmatched bases: 5. This CDR3 has 15 amino acids. The V gene's germline CDR1 is MNHEY and CDR2 SMNVEV (reference sequence). As DNA, the CDR3 is TGTGCCAGCAGTTTCCGACAGGGGGACCGAAACACCATATATTTT. Its translation is CASSFRQGDRNTIYF.

The chain employs TRBV5-1 and TRBJ2-3; D not resolved. The CDR3 runs 16 residues. V lost 0 bases, J lost 4 bases, and 15 bases lay in between. Per the germline V gene, CDR1 is SGHRS and CDR2 is YFSETQ. The chain's CDR3 is CASSLGGTWIPDTQYF. The CDR3 bases are TGCGCCAGCAGCTTGGGGGGAACCTGGATCCCAGATACGCAGTATTTT.

V is TRBV5-1 and J is TRBJ2-7; 7 bases align to TRBD2. Trimming took 5 bases from V and 4 from J; bases not matched to a gene: 9. The CDR3 spans 14 residues. Per germline, CDR1 SGHRS and CDR2 YFSETQ. This CDR3 reads CASRNGLADYEQYF. CDR3 nucleotides: TGCGCCAGCAGGAATGGCCTAGCGGATTACGAGCAGTACTTC.

V and J are TRBV20-1 and TRBJ2-7; no reliable D call. CDR1 is DFQATT, CDR2 SNEGSKA, per germline (reference sequence). V shed 1 base and J shed 3 bases, with 4 bases lying between them. This CDR3 contains 11 residues. CDR3 amino acids: CSARVGYEQYF. CDR3 coding DNA: TGCAGTGCTAGAGTGGGCTACGAGCAGTACTTC.

V usage is TRBV6-5 and J usage is TRBJ2-7; 14 nucleotides agree with TRBD2. The CDR3 length is 15 residues. Germline CDR1 reads MNHEY; CDR2 reads SVGAGI. J lost 5 bases, V lost 5 bases, and 5 bases had no gene match. CDR3 region: CASSPGLAGGNEQYF. In DNA, the CDR3 is TGTGCCAGCAGTCCCGGACTAGCGGGAGGAAACGAGCAGTACTTC.

This chain connects TRBV9 to TRBJ1-1, with D unresolved. Germline CDR1 and CDR2: SGDLS and YYNGEE. There are 14 residues in the CDR3. Trimming left V 2 bases short and J 4 bases short, with 12 bases between. CDR3 amino acids: CASSVRLGSTEAFF. Here the CDR3 DNA reads TGTGCCAGCAGCGTTAGGCTAGGGAGCACTGAAGCTTTCTTT. Full variable domain (outside the CDR3, taken from reference TRBV9 and TRBJ1-1): DSGVTQTPKHLITATGQRVTLRCSPRSGDLSVYWYQQSLDQGLQFLIQYYNGEERAKGNILERFSAQQFPDLHSELNLSSLELGDSALYFCASSVRLGSTEAFFGQGTRLTVV.

The rearrangement joins TRBV7-2 to TRBJ2-7; TRBD2 agrees at 8 bases. Germline V gene lookup returns CDR1 SGHTA and CDR2 FQGNSA. Trimming at V came to 5 bases and at J to 4 bases, leaving 7 bases not matched to a gene. The CDR3 runs 14 residues. The CDR3 DNA sequence: TGTGCCAGCAGCGATAGCGGGATCGGGTACGAGCAGTACTTC. Translation: CASSDSGIGYEQYF.

V gene TRBV28 combines with J gene TRBJ2-7; no definite D call. The V gene lost 5 bases and the J gene lost 3 bases, with 8 bases spanning the gap. The CDR3 runs to 12 residues. CDR1 and CDR2 from the germline V gene are MDHEN and SYDVKM. DNA for the CDR3: TGTGCCAGCAGTCCAACGATCTACGAGCAGTACTTC. Its translation: CASSPTIYEQYF.

The J gene is TRBJ1-2, the V gene TRBV6-4; D not certain. The CDR3 has 15 amino acids. Germline CDR1 is MRHNA and CDR2 is SNTAGT. The ends were cut back, 2 bases at V and 3 bases at J, with 13 bases in the middle. The chain's CDR3 is CASSDRAARDYGYTF. CDR3 bases: TGTGCCAGCAGTGACAGAGCGGCGAGGGACTATGGCTACACCTTC.

This chain connects TRBV6-5 to TRBJ1-2; 8 bases fit TRBD1. The germline V gene has CDR1 MNHEY and CDR2 SVGAGI. V lost 2 bases, J lost 5 bases, and 7 bases stayed unmatched. The CDR3 has 15 amino acids. CDR3 sequence: CASSYHGQGWYGYTF. CDR3 nucleotide sequence: TGTGCCAGCAGTTACCACGGACAGGGATGGTATGGCTACACCTTC.

The chain joins TRBV11-1 to TRBJ2-5, with TRBD2 matching over 7 bases. The CDR3 has 17 residues. Per germline, CDR1 SGHAT and CDR2 FQDESV (reference sequence). J was trimmed by 5 bases and V by 4 bases; bases with no gene match: 16. The CDR3 spells CASSSPRASGNGETQYF. In nucleotides, the CDR3 is TGTGCCAGCAGCTCACCTCGCGCCAGCGGGAACGGGGAGACCCAGTACTTC. Supplemented by reference TRBV11-1 and TRBJ2-5, the full variable domain reads EAEVAQSPRYKITEKSQAVAFWCDPISGHATLYWYRQILGQGPELLVQFQDESVVDDSQLPKDRFSAERLKGVDSTLKIQPAELGDSAMYLCASSSPRASGNGETQYFGPGTRLLVL.

V usage is TRBV28 and J usage is TRBJ1-2; possibly TRBD1 for D (5 bases). CDR3 size: 15 residues. V was pared by 4 bases and J by 1 base, with 13 bases between. Germline CDR1 reads MDHEN; CDR2 reads SYDVKM. CDR3 nucleotide sequence: TGTGCCAGCAGTTCCCGTACGCAGGGTAACTATGGCTACACCTTC. Protein sequence: CASSSRTQGNYGYTF.

The rearrangement uses TRBV11-2 and TRBJ2-3; D not certain. Germline CDR1 is SGHAT and CDR2 is FQNNGV. CDR3 length: 15 residues. V gave up 5 bases and J gave up 0 bases, with 12 bases separating them. The CDR3 reads CASSPKAFSTDTQYF. The DNA for the CDR3 is TGTGCCAGCAGCCCCAAAGCGTTTAGCACAGATACGCAGTATTTT.

CDR3 residues: CALNRDPGRGYTF. The CDR3, as DNA: TGTGCCTTGAACCGGGACCCCGGGCGTGGCTACACCTTC. The chain joins TRBV6-5 to TRBJ1-2; D is possibly TRBD1 (5 bases). The CDR3 covers 13 residues. Germline lookup yields CDR1 MNHEY and CDR2 SVGAGI. V lost 11 bases to trimming and J lost 7 bases, with 20 bases between them.

V gene TRBV6-1 combines with J gene TRBJ1-2; TRBD1 matches 7 bases. V shed 3 bases and J 7 bases; nucleotides not matched to a gene: 8. Germline V lookup: CDR1 MNHNS, CDR2 SASEGT. The CDR3 is made up of 14 amino acids. The CDR3 reads CASSETQGVFGYTF. The CDR3 DNA sequence: TGTGCCAGCAGTGAGACGCAGGGGGTGTTTGGCTACACCTTC.

The chain joins TRBV7-2 to TRBJ2-5; D may be TRBD2 (6 bases). There are 14 residues in the CDR3. Germline CDR1 reads SGHTA; CDR2 reads FQGNSA. Trimming pared 5 bases from V and 4 bases from J, leaving 14 bases between. The CDR3 is CASSLTREGETQYF. CDR3 in DNA: TGTGCCAGCAGCCTGACTAGAGAGGGAGAGACCCAGTACTTC.

This chain links TRBV19 with TRBJ1-1; possible D gene TRBD1, 5 bases. There are 12 residues in the CDR3. V was trimmed by 11 bases and J by 3 bases, leaving 13 bases between them. Germline V gene data show CDR1 as LNHDA and CDR2 as SQIVND (reference sequence). CDR3 loop: CALRDWYTEAFF. In nucleotides, the CDR3 is TGTGCCCTCCGGGACTGGTACACTGAAGCTTTCTTT.

The J gene is TRBJ2-5, the V gene TRBV29-1; unclear D gene. CDR3 size: 15 residues. Trimming took off 4 bases at V and 2 bases at J, with 17 bases between the two ends. Germline V gene sequence: CDR1 SQVTM, CDR2 ANQGSEA. The CDR3 nucleotides are TGCAGCGTTGTTCTAGGCCAGTACATTCAAGAGACCCAGTACTTC. Translated: CSVVLGQYIQETQYF.

The rearrangement uses TRBV6-1 and TRBJ2-7; the match to TRBD1 covers 9 bases. The junction had 9 bases not matched to a gene; V was cut back by 4 bases and J by 5 bases. The length of the CDR3 is 15 residues. Germline V gene lookup returns CDR1 MNHNS and CDR2 SASEGT. CDR3 sequence reads: CASSVSPGTGNEQYF. In DNA form, the CDR3 reads TGTGCCAGCAGTGTTAGTCCCGGGACAGGGAACGAGCAGTACTTC.

The chain uses TRBV4-1 and TRBJ2-2; D is unresolved. This CDR3 is 14 amino acids long. V was cut by 2 bases and J by 0 bases, with 4 bases left in between. Per the germline V gene, CDR1 is MGHRA and CDR2 is YSYEKL. CDR3 in DNA: TGCGCCAGCAGCCAACTCTCGAACACCGGGGAGCTGTTTTTT. This gives the protein CASSQLSNTGELFF.

This chain uses TRBV5-1 with TRBJ1-2, with 8 bases fitting TRBD1. CDR3 length: 16 amino acids. Germline CDR1 reads SGHRS; CDR2 reads YFSETQ. Trimming took 0 bases from V and 4 from J; bases not matched to a gene: 8. CDR3 residues: CASSLAGGQGPYGYTF. The CDR3 coding sequence is TGCGCCAGCAGCTTGGCCGGAGGACAGGGCCCCTATGGCTACACCTTC.

The V gene is TRBV27, the J gene TRBJ2-1; 10 nucleotides line up with TRBD2. Germline values: CDR1 MNHEY, CDR2 SMNVEV (reference sequence). V dropped 4 bases and J dropped 5; count of bases not matched to a gene: 5. The CDR3 contains 15 residues. The CDR3 reads CASSSPGLADNEQFF. As DNA, the CDR3 is TGTGCCAGCAGTTCGCCCGGACTAGCGGACAATGAGCAGTTCTTC.

The chain is built from TRBV28 and TRBJ2-1, with 7 bases fitting TRBD2. CDR3 length equals 15 residues. CDR1 and CDR2 from the germline V gene are MDHEN and SYDVKM. The V gene end was trimmed by 9 bases and the J gene end by 7 bases; junction bases not matched to a gene: 15. CDR3 in DNA: TGTGCCAGTGGGGGGGGATTAGCGAGCGGAAATGAGCAGTTCTTC. This encodes CASGGGLASGNEQFF.

This chain links TRBV7-2 with TRBJ1-2; the D is unclear. There are 15 residues in the CDR3. CDR1 is SGHTA, CDR2 FQGNSA, per germline. V lost 1 base and J 4 bases, leaving 13 bases between the germline ends. CDR3 sequence (DNA): TGTGCCAGCAGCTTAGATGTTGGGCAGGCCTATGGCTACACCTTC. It encodes CASSLDVGQAYGYTF. Drawing the rest from reference TRBV7-2 and TRBJ1-2, the complete variable domain is GAGVSQSPSNKVTEKGKDVELRCDPISGHTALYWYRQSLGQGLEFLIYFQGNSAPDKSGLPSDRFSAERTGGSVSTLTIQRTQQEDSAVYLCASSLDVGQAYGYTFGSGTRLTVV.